This T cell receptor (beta chain) is from a study of blood T cell repertoires in COVID-19. The wider study: COVID-19 samples from acute and convalescent phases originated in the United States, Italy and Spain. Sources were T cells, B-cell-depleted T cells, or PBMCs; the material itself was cDNA or gDNA.

This clone was picked up one time. As processed by the authors: Amplification from reference gene primers served as the basis for estimated nucleated cell counts. Method: immunoSEQ multiplex PCR; TCRdb's copy keeps in-frame clones and lacks some. Clone size and the V and J calls come from that table; the DNA yielded D and trimming. The table lists approximately 30,000 clones, 89% of them singletons, with 2% to 3% in the top ten. The sequence derives from a human donor in a cohort sampled during active COVID-19. Sample: peripheral blood.

The CDR3 region has the DNA TGTGCCAGCTCACTCCCAGACAGGGAAATTAAAGCTTTCTTT. Its translation is CASSLPDREIKAFF. The V call is TRBV18, the J call TRBJ1-1; 7 bases line up with TRBD1. V dropped 4 bases and J dropped 9; count of bases not matched to a gene: 11. Germline V CDR1 and CDR2: KGHSH, LQKENI. The CDR3 is 14 residues long.